Sequencing of this T cell receptor beta chain was carried out in a study of graft-versus-host responses after intestinal transplantation. Across the study: Following induction with anti-thymocyte globulin, all recipients were given tacrolimus and steroids for around three years.

As concerns this clone: The antigen remains undetermined.

Measured with immunoSEQ multiplex PCR; TCRdb has only the in-frame clones, and not every one. The sample shows more than 90,000 clones, more than 85% of them seen only once. Germline assignment: CDR1 MNHEY and CDR2 SVGAGI. This CDR3 comprises 14 residues. V shed 2 bases and J shed 4 bases, with 11 bases lying between them. The sequenced sample was unstimulated CD8+ T cells sorted from spleen or lymph node cells, obtained before transplant. This TCR was recovered from a human donor who was the organ donor for an intestinal transplant. V usage is TRBV6-5 and J usage is TRBJ1-2; D not certain. This chain's CDR3 is CASSYRSFSYGYTF. In DNA, the CDR3 is TGTGCCAGCAGTTACCGGAGTTTTAGCTATGGCTACACCTTC.